One and the same sample provided the 2 T cell receptor beta chains below, sequenced in a study of CD8+CD57+ T cells in acquired aplastic anemia. For CDR3 and TCR beta VDJ profiling, genomic DNA was the template used. TCRdb re-called the reads with MiXCR, one entry per CDR3 protein. The repertoire holds over 150,000 distinct CDR3 sequences, with 65% to 75% as singletons. CD8+CD57+ cell expansion, shown by flow cytometry, had occurred in the patients selected for sequencing. The sample consisted of sorted CD4+, CD8+, or CD8+CD57+ T cells (not recorded which) from PBMCs. The receptor source for this set is a human donor with aplastic anemia.

The rearrangement links TRBV10-1 to TRBJ1-2; D is perhaps TRBD1 (5 bases). CDR3 size: 11 residues. Trimming shortened V by 9 bases and J by 4 bases, and 9 bases separated the two germline ends. Germline CDR1 and CDR2: WNHNN and SYGVQD (reference sequence). CDR3: CARPGIYGYTF. Written as DNA, the CDR3 is TGCGCCAGGCCAGGGATCTATGGCTACACCTTC.

The V gene is TRBV6-6, the J gene TRBJ2-3, with D unclear. Per the germline V gene, CDR1 is MNHNY and CDR2 is SVGAGI (reference sequence). The CDR3 contains 12 residues. Trimming pared 6 bases from V and 5 bases from J, leaving 9 bases between. CDR3 amino acids: CASRQLGDTQYF. CDR3 in DNA: TGTGCCAGCAGACAATTGGGAGATACGCAGTATTTT.